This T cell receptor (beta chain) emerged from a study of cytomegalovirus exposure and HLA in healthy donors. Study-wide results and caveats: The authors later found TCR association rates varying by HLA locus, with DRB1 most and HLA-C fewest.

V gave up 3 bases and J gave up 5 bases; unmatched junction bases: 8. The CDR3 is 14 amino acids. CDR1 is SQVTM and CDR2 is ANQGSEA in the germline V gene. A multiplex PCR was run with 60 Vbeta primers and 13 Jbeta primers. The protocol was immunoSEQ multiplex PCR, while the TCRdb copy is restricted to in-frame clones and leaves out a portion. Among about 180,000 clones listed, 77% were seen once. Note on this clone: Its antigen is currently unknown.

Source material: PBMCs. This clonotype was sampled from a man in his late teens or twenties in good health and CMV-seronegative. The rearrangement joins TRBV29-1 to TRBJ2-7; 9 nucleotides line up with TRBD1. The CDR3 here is CSVERGTGWNEQYF. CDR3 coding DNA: TGCAGCGTTGAGAGGGGGACAGGGTGGAACGAGCAGTACTTC.